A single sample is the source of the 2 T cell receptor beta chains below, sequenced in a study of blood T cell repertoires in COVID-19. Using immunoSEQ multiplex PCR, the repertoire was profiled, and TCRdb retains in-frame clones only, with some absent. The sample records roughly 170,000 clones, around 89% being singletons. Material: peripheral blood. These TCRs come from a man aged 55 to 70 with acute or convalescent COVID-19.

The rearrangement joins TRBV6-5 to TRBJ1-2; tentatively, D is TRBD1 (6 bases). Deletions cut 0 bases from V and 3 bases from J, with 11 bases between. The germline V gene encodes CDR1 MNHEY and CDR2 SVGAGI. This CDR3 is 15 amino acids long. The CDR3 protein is CASSYSWDNDYGYTF. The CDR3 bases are TGTGCCAGCAGTTACTCTTGGGACAACGACTATGGCTACACCTTC.

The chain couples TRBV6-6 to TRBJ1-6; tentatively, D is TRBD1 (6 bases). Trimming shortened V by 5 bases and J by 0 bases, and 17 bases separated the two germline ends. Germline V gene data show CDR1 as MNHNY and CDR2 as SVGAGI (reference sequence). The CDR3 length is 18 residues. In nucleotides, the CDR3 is TGTGCCAGCAGTCGCGGGACACCGCTGAGCTCCTATAATTCACCCCTCCACTTT. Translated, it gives CASSRGTPLSSYNSPLHF.